This TCR beta chain came from a study of blood T cell repertoires in COVID-19. The CDR3 loop spans 16 amino acids. From germline, CDR1 is SGHTA and CDR2 FQGNSA. Deletions cut 6 bases from V and 3 bases from J, with 18 bases between. Libraries were prepared by immunoSEQ multiplex PCR; TCRdb keeps only in-frame clonotypes and omits some of them. The sample lists 450,000 to 500,000 clones; 80% to 90% were seen once. The chain employs TRBV7-2 and TRBJ1-3; tentatively, D is TRBD1 (5 bases). Sequencing was performed on peripheral blood. The receptor comes from a human donor in a cohort sampled during active COVID-19. CDR3 sequence: CASSSWAGSGGNTIYF. The CDR3 nucleotides are TGTGCCAGCAGTAGCTGGGCAGGGTCTGGTGGAAACACCATATATTTT.